This T cell receptor (beta chain) was sequenced in a study of type 1 regulatory T cells (dated by TCRdb to the early 2020s). Notes on the research overall: The study characterized an in vitro protocol that generated a Tr1-enriched, alloantigen-specific CD4 T cell product named T-allo10. T-allo10 was being evaluated clinically in patients with hematological malignancies who were receiving allogeneic hematopoietic stem cell transplantation.

Reads for this sample came from an Illumina MiSeq. Through fastp at Q25 and MiXCR, TCRdb rebuilt clones from the public reads, retaining in-frame beta chains. Identical CDR3 protein sequences are pooled into one entry, listed with their most common genes and DNA. The sample table shows more than 50,000 distinct CDR3 sequences, and less than 65% are seen once. Around 1.9% of the sample is held by the ten biggest clonotypes. What the study reported, not specific to this receptor: Compared with non-Tr1 cells, Tr1 cells had a narrower TCR repertoire, and the study took this difference to reflect clonal expansion driven by alloantigen.

This clonotype was observed a handful of times. No cognate antigen has been identified for it. There are no base qualities to consult, and no much larger clone falls within one base. The clonotype comes from a human donor in good health. Sequencing used cultured non-Tr1 T cells, either the whole culture or a sorted T cell fraction (not recorded which). This specimen's cell subset or site label, interpreted: non-Tr1 population from the T-allo10 product.

The DNA sequence reads TGTGCCGGGTGCCGGGACGCTGGGGGCCAAGAGACCCAGTACTTC. Translated, this gives CAGCRDAGGQETQYF. The chain couples TRBV2 to TRBJ2-5, with the D segment possibly TRBD1 or TRBD2, each aligning over 5 bases. As encoded in the germline V gene, CDR1 is SNHLY while CDR2 is FYNNEI. Spanning cysteine to phenylalanine, the CDR3 consists of 15 amino acids. The only DNA kept is the CDR3, 45 bases in frame from the first base. V lost 11 bases and J lost 1 base; the stretch between them is 20 bases long.